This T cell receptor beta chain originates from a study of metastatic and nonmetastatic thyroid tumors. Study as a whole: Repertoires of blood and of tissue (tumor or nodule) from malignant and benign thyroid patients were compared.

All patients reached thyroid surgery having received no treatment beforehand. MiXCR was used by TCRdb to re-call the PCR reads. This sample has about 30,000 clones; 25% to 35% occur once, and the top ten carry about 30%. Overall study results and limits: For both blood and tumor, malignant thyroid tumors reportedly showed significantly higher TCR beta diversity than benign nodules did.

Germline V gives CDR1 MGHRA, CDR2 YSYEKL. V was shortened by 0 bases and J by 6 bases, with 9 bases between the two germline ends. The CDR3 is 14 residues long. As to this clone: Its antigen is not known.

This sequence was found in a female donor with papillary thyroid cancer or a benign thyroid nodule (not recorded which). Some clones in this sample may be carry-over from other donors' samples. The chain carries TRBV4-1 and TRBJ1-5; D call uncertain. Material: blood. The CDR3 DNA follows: TGCGCCAGCAGCCAAGATGGAGGGTTTCAGCCCCAGCATTTT. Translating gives CASSQDGGFQPQHF.